This T cell receptor (beta chain) was obtained from a study of T cells expressing NK-cell markers. Turning to this clonotype: What it binds is unknown.

TCRdb re-called the 5' RACE reads; one entry per CDR3 protein, DNA not given. This listing includes 500,000 to 600,000 distinct CDR3 sequences. Study conclusions and caveats: Dominant NKG2C+ clonotypes accounted for about 1.0-8% of CD8+ T cells in a handful of donors.

Germline V gene lookup returns CDR1 SGHKS and CDR2 YYEKEE (reference sequence). There are 15 residues in the CDR3. What was sequenced was blood T cells: a sorted CD56 or NKG2C T cell subset, CD4+ or CD8+ T cells, or bulk PBMC T cells (not recorded which). This TCR derives from a man aged 18 to 29 in good health. This chain links TRBV5-5 with TRBJ2-7; TCRdb indicates TRBD1, and absent DNA this call remains unverified. Here the CDR3 reads CASSLLPAGEWEQYF.